This T cell receptor (beta chain) was profiled in a study of OX40 agonist ivuxolimab in advanced cancers. Overall study: Dose-escalation subjects each had hepatocellular carcinoma, melanoma, renal cell or head and neck cancer. Study-level points and caveats: CD4+ T cells averaged fewer expanded clones than CD8+ T cells.

Germline V lookup: CDR1 MNHNS, CDR2 SASEGT. The CDR3 runs 13 residues. Unmatched junction bases numbered 3, after V lost 7 bases and J lost 1 base. The data were produced by immunoSEQ multiplex PCR, yet TCRdb's version contains in-frame clones alone and is incomplete. The table has some 61,000 clones, roughly nine tenths seen once; the top ten hold about 5%. As for this clone: Its matching antigen is unknown.

This clonotype was sampled from an adult with an advanced solid tumor such as melanoma, head and neck, liver or kidney cancer. Sequencing was performed on CD4+ or CD8+ T cells sorted from blood, taken in a trial of the OX40 agonist ivuxolimab. J is TRBJ2-5 and V is TRBV6-1, with TRBD1 matching over 7 bases. CDR3 sequence (DNA): TGTGCCAGCACCCGACAGGGCCAAGAGACCCAGTACTTC. Residues: CASTRQGQETQYF.